At least ten counts were recorded for the clone carrying this TCR beta chain. The sample is drawn from a study of T cell repertoires in cytomegalovirus infection. Overall study context: Matching HLA type and CMV infection were both indicated by public TCR beta signatures.

TCRdb redid the calling of the reads with MiXCR, one entry per CDR3 protein. The sample includes fewer than 550,000 distinct CDR3 sequences, 10% to 12% of them seen just once. The CDR3 loop spans 14 amino acids. Trimming took 4 bases from V and 8 from J, leaving 15 bases between them. Germline assignment: CDR1 LNHDA and CDR2 SQIVND (reference sequence). The TCR comes from a human donor in good health (CMV status not recorded). Some clones in this sample may be carry-over from other donors' samples. The sequenced sample was PBMCs. The V and J genes are TRBV19 and TRBJ1-5; D unresolved. CDR3 amino acids: CASSTRAIGEPQHF. CDR3 bases: TGTGCCAGTAGTACGAGGGCGATTGGGGAGCCCCAGCATTTT.